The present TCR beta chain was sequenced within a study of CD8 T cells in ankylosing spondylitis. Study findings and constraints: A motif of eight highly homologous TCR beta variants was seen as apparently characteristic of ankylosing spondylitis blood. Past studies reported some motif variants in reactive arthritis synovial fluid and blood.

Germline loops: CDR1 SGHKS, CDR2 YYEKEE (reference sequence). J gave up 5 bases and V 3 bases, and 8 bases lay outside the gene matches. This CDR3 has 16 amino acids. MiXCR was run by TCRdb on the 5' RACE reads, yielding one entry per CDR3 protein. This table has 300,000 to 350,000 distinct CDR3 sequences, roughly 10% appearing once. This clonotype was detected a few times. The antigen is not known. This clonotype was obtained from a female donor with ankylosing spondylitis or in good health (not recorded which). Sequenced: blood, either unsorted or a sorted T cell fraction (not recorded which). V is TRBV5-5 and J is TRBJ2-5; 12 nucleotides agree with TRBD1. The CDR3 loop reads CASSSWDRGRGETQYF. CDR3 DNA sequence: TGTGCCAGCAGCTCTTGGGACAGGGGGCGCGGGGAGACCCAGTACTTC.